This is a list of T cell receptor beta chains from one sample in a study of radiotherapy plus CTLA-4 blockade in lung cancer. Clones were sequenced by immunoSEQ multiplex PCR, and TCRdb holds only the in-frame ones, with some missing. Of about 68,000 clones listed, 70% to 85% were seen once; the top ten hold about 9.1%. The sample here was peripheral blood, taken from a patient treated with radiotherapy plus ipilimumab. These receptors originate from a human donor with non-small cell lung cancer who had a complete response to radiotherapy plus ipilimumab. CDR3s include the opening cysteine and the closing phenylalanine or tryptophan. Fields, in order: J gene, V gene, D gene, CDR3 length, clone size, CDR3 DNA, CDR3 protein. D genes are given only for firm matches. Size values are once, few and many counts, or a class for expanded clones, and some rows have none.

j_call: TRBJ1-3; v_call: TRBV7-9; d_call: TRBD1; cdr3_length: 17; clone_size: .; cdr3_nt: TGTGCCAGCAGCTTAGAAGTCGGACAGGGAATGGCAAACACCATATATTTT; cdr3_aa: CASSLEVGQGMANTIYF
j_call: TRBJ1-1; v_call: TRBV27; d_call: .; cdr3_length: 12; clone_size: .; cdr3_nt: TGTGCCAGCAGTTCCACCCACGGAGAAGCTTTCTTT; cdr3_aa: CASSSTHGEAFF
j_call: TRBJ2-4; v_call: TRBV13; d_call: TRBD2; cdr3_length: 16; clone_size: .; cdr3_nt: TGTGCCAGCAGCCCACGTGTTAGCGGGAACAAAAACATTCAGTACTTC; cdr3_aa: CASSPRVSGNKNIQYF
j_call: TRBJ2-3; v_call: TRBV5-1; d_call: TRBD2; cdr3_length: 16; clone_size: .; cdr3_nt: TGCGCCAGCAGCTTGACGACTAGCGCCCGCACAGATACGCAGTATTTT; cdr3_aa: CASSLTTSARTDTQYF
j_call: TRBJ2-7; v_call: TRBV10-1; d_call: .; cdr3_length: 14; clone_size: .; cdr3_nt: TGCGCCAGCAGTGACCCCGAGAAATCTAACGAGCAGTACTTC; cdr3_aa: CASSDPEKSNEQYF
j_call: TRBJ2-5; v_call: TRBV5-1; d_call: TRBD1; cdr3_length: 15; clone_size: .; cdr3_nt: TGCGCCAGCAGCAGGACAGGAAACCAAGAAGAGACCCAGTACTTC; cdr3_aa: CASSRTGNQEETQYF
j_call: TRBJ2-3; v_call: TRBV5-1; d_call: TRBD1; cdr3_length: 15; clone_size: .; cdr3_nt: TGCGCCAGCAGCTTGGTCGGACAGGGGACAGATACGCAGTATTTT; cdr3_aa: CASSLVGQGTDTQYF
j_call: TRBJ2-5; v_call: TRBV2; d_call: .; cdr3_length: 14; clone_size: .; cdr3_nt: TGTGCCAGCATTCTAGGGGGGCAGGGGGAGACCCAGTACTTC; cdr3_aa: CASILGGQGETQYF
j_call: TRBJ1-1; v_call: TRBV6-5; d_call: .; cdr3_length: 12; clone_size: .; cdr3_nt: TGTGCCAGCAGTTATGGGGGGCCCGAAGCTTTCTTT; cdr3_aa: CASSYGGPEAFF
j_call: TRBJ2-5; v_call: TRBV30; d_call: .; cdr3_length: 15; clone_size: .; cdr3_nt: TGTGCCTGGAGTAGAACGGGGGTCTACCAAGAGACCCAGTACTTC; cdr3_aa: CAWSRTGVYQETQYF
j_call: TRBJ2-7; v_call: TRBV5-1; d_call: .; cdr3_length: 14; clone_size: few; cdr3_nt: TGCGCCAGCAGCTTGGCGGGACTCACCTACGAGCAGTACTTC; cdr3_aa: CASSLAGLTYEQYF
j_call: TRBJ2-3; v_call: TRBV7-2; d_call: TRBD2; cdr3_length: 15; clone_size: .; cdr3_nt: TGTGCCAGCAGCATCCTAGCGGGAGTAGCAGATACGCAGTATTTT; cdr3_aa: CASSILAGVADTQYF
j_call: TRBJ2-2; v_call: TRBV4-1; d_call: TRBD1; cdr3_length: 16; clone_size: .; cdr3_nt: TGCGCCAGCAGCCAGGCAGGGGGCCCCGGCACCGGGGAGCTGTTTTTT; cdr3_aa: CASSQAGGPGTGELFF
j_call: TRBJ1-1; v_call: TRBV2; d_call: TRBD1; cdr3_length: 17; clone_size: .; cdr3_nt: TGTGCCAGCAGACCGGGACAGGGCAACCCGAAGGGCACTGAAGCTTTCTTT; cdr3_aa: CASRPGQGNPKGTEAFF
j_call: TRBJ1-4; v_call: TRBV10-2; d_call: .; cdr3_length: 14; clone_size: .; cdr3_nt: TGCGCCAGCCTCCCCGACAGGACGAATGAAAAACTGTTTTTT; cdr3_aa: CASLPDRTNEKLFF
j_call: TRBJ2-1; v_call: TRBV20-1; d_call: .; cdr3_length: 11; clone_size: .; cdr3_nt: TGCAGTGCTAGTCAGGGCTCTGAGCAGTTCTTC; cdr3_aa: CSASQGSEQFF
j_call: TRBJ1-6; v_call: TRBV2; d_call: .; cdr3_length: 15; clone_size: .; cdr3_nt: TGTGCCAGCTCTGGCGTGCGGGGGCAGGGATCACCCCTCCACTTT; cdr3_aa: CASSGVRGQGSPLHF
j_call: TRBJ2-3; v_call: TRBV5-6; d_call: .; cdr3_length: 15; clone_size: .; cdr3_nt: TGTGCCAGCAGTACCTTGTTAGCGGGCACAGATACGCAGTATTTT; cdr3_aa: CASSTLLAGTDTQYF
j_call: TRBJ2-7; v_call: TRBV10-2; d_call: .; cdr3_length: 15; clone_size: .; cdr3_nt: TGCGCCAGCAGTGAGCAGAGCTCGGGGAGTTACGAGCAGTACTTC; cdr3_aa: CASSEQSSGSYEQYF
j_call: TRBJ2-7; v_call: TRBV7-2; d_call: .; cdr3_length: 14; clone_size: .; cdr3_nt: TGTGCCAGCAGCCCCTCAGGCGCGGACTACGAGCAGTACTTC; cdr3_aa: CASSPSGADYEQYF